These 4 T cell receptor beta chains were sequenced from one sample in a study of T cells in Graves' hyperthyroidism and ophthalmopathy. Using RNA transcripts as the source, TCR beta CDR3 regions were amplified. With the HTBI primer set, the TCR CDR3 went through a first round of RT-PCR. TCRdb reanalysed the multiplex PCR reads using MiXCR and keeps one entry per CDR3 protein. The table records roughly 280,000 distinct CDR3 sequences, more than 15% of them present only once. Sequencing used blood. These receptors all come from a woman aged 55-69 years with Graves' ophthalmopathy.

This clonotype was picked up many times. V gene TRBV7-2 combines with J gene TRBJ2-3; the match to TRBD2 covers 8 bases. Germline CDR1 reads SGHTA; CDR2 reads FQGNSA. Trimming cost V 2 bases and J 8 bases; bases outside gene matches: 9. The CDR3 contains 15 residues. This CDR3 is CASSLSRAGVATQYF. Here the CDR3 DNA reads TGTGCCAGCAGCTTAAGTCGAGCGGGAGTTGCTACGCAGTATTTT.

This clonotype was seen many times. V gene TRBV20-1 combines with J gene TRBJ2-3; D ambiguous. The V gene lost 1 base and the J gene lost 1 base, with 12 bases spanning the gap. The V gene's germline CDR1 is DFQATT and CDR2 SNEGSKA (reference sequence). This CDR3 has 15 residues. This CDR3 is CSARAGIRRTDTQYF. CDR3 bases: TGCAGTGCTAGAGCTGGGATTCGCCGCACAGATACGCAGTATTTT.

There are a few counts of this clonotype. The genes are TRBV2 and TRBJ1-4; unclear D gene. CDR1 is SNHLY and CDR2 is FYNNEI in the germline V gene. This CDR3 region has 12 residues. The V gene lost 5 bases and the J gene lost 7 bases, with 8 bases spanning the gap. Written as DNA, the CDR3 is TGTGCCAGCAGTTTTACGAGTGAAAAACTGTTTTTT. This translates into CASSFTSEKLFF.

This clonotype was found many times. The chain couples TRBV20-1 to TRBJ2-7; D possibly corresponds to TRBD1 (6 bases). The length of the CDR3 is 16 residues. The germline V and J ends were trimmed by 5 bases and 7 bases, with 27 bases remaining between them. CDR1 and CDR2 from the germline V gene are DFQATT and SNEGSKA (reference sequence). The CDR3 spells CSAPLRAGTWAFEQYF. The CDR3 DNA sequence: TGCAGTGCTCCTCTGAGAGCCGGGACATGGGCTTTTGAGCAGTACTTC.